A single sample gave rise to the 26 T cell receptor beta chains below, sequenced in a study of early T cells in non-severe SARS-CoV-2 infection. From the 5' RACE reads, TCRdb called clonotypes with MiXCR, one entry per CDR3 protein. The data show around 70,000 distinct CDR3 sequences, with less than 20% seen just once and approximately 12% held by the top ten. The sample was whole blood. These TCRs come from an adult who was a healthcare worker with PCR-confirmed SARS-CoV-2 infection or an uninfected control (not recorded which).

The V call is TRBV7-2, the J call TRBJ2-5, with D tentatively TRBD1 (6 bases). V lost 5 bases, J lost 2 bases, and 12 bases lay in between. Germline V gene sequence: CDR1 SGHTA, CDR2 FQGNSA. The CDR3 is 14 amino acids. CDR3 in DNA: TGTGCCAGCAGCCCACGACAGGTTCAAGAGACCCAGTACTTC. Amino acids: CASSPRQVQETQYF.

The CDR3 DNA is TGTGCCATCAGCTTCCAGGGCTCAGGGACCCAGTACTTC. This gives the protein CAISFQGSGTQYF. V gene TRBV10-3 combines with J gene TRBJ2-5; D possibly corresponds to TRBD1 (5 bases). Germline loops: CDR1 ENHRY, CDR2 SYGVKD. CDR3 length: 13 amino acids. V gave up 6 bases and J gave up 7 bases, with 15 bases separating them.

The chain employs TRBV9 and TRBJ1-2; D call uncertain. Trimming pared 0 bases from V and 5 bases from J, leaving 20 bases between. This CDR3 comprises 17 residues. Germline loops: CDR1 SGDLS, CDR2 YYNGEE. CDR3 loop: CASSVGLQALVGYGYTF. For the CDR3, the DNA is TGTGCCAGCAGCGTAGGATTGCAGGCCCTAGTTGGGTATGGCTACACCTTC. Full variable domain (rest looked up from reference TRBV9 and TRBJ1-2): DSGVTQTPKHLITATGQRVTLRCSPRSGDLSVYWYQQSLDQGLQFLIQYYNGEERAKGNILERFSAQQFPDLHSELNLSSLELGDSALYFCASSVGLQALVGYGYTFGSGTRLTVV.

This clonotype came up a few times. The chain uses TRBV20-1 and TRBJ2-7; no firm D call. The CDR3 is 12 residues long. Germline-derived CDR1 and CDR2 are DFQATT and SNEGSKA (reference sequence). Trimming shortened V by 1 base and J by 5 bases, and 9 bases separated the two germline ends. The CDR3 loop is CSARVSWDEQYF. The DNA of the CDR3 is TGCAGTGCTAGAGTGAGCTGGGACGAGCAGTACTTC.

The V and J genes are TRBV6-2 or TRBV6-3 and TRBJ2-1; 13 nucleotides agree with TRBD2. V was pared by 8 bases and J by 10 bases, with 11 bases of the junction left unmatched. Germline V gives CDR1 MNHEY, CDR2 SVGEGT. The CDR3 extends over 15 amino acids. The CDR3 spells CASGDGTSGAQEQFF. CDR3 DNA: TGTGCCAGCGGGGACGGGACTAGCGGGGCACAGGAGCAGTTCTTC.

This sequence joins TRBV28 and TRBJ1-1; no definite D call. Germline CDR1 is MDHEN and CDR2 is SYDVKM. The CDR3 runs 13 residues. Between the trimmed V and J ends, which lost 10 bases and 4 bases, there was a span of 16 bases. The CDR3 protein is CATEMGLSTEAFF. Here the CDR3 DNA reads TGTGCCACCGAGATGGGGTTGAGCACTGAAGCTTTCTTT.

This clonotype was counted many times. The chain combines TRBV6-2 or TRBV6-3 with TRBJ1-5; no clear D. The length of the CDR3 is 14 residues. V was trimmed by 6 bases and J by 3 bases, leaving 12 bases between them. Germline V CDR1 and CDR2: MNHEY, SVGEGT. The CDR3 protein is CASSPDWVNQPQHF. CDR3 DNA sequence: TGTGCCAGCAGCCCCGATTGGGTCAATCAGCCCCAGCATTTT.

V gene TRBV9 combines with J gene TRBJ2-2, with a tentative D call TRBD1 (6 bases). The CDR3 consists of 14 residues. Trimming took 2 bases from V and 7 from J, leaving 12 bases between them. Germline CDR1 SGDLS, CDR2 YYNGEE. CDR3 bases: TGTGCCAGCAGCGTTCTGACACAGGGCGGGGAGCTGTTTTTT. As protein: CASSVLTQGGELFF.

V gene TRBV20-1 combines with J gene TRBJ2-5; 10 bases align to TRBD2. CDR3 length: 16 amino acids. V trimming: 5 bases; J trimming: 5 bases; junction bases outside the gene matches: 14. From germline, CDR1 is DFQATT and CDR2 SNEGSKA (reference sequence). CDR3 region: CSAVTSGPRRVETQYF. As DNA, the CDR3 is TGCAGTGCTGTGACTAGCGGGCCCCGCCGGGTGGAGACCCAGTACTTC.

This sequence joins TRBV7-2 and TRBJ2-7; 10 bases map to TRBD1. Germline V gene data show CDR1 as SGHTA and CDR2 as FQGNSA. This CDR3 is built from 15 residues. J gave up 0 bases and V 3 bases, and 2 bases lay outside the gene matches. CDR3 amino acids: CASSFRTGGSYEQYF. CDR3 bases: TGTGCCAGCAGCTTCCGGACAGGGGGCTCCTACGAGCAGTACTTC. Full variable domain (rest looked up from reference TRBV7-2 and TRBJ2-7): GAGVSQSPSNKVTEKGKDVELRCDPISGHTALYWYRQSLGQGLEFLIYFQGNSAPDKSGLPSDRFSAERTGGSVSTLTIQRTQQEDSAVYLCASSFRTGGSYEQYFGPGTRLTVT.

This clonotype turned up a few times. An end of the junction does not agree with germline; a read error may underlie this. The genes are TRBV19 and TRBJ2-7; 9 nucleotides agree with TRBD2. The CDR3 runs 14 residues. Germline-derived CDR1 and CDR2 are LNHDA and SQIVND (reference sequence). This CDR3 reads CASSIGLAGYAQYF. CDR3 in DNA: TGTGCCAGTAGTATAGGCCTAGCGGGATACGCGCAGTACTTC.

This clonotype was observed a handful of times. J is TRBJ1-6 and V is TRBV2, with D perhaps TRBD1 (5 bases). Germline V gives CDR1 SNHLY, CDR2 FYNNEI. V was shortened by 7 bases and J by 3 bases, with 10 bases between the two germline ends. The CDR3 extends over 14 amino acids. The CDR3 protein is CASNHGGYNSPLHF. The CDR3 DNA reads TGTGCCAGCAATCACGGGGGCTATAATTCACCCCTCCACTTT.

This clonotype was observed a few times. The chain uses TRBV14 and TRBJ2-2; TRBD1 is a possible D gene (5 bases). V was clipped by 2 bases and J by 3 bases, with 7 bases between them. Germline V gene lookup returns CDR1 SGHDN and CDR2 FVKESK. The CDR3 has 14 residues. The DNA for the CDR3 is TGTGCCAGCAGCCAACAGGGTTACACCGGGGAGCTGTTTTTT. Amino acid sequence: CASSQQGYTGELFF.

Turning to this clonotype: No conserved phenylalanine or tryptophan ends this CDR3, so it is likely a read error. This chain uses TRBV6-2 or TRBV6-3 with TRBJ2-3, with 9 nucleotides matching TRBD1. CDR1 MNHEY and CDR2 SVGEGT come from the germline V gene. Trimming cost V 4 bases and J 4 bases; bases outside gene matches: 9. This CDR3 has 16 residues. CDR3 in DNA: TGTGCCAGCAGTTGGGACAGGGTAGGAACAGCAGATACGCAGTATTTA. As protein: CASSWDRVGTADTQYL.

V is TRBV6-2 or TRBV6-3 and J is TRBJ2-3; 10 nucleotides line up with TRBD2. Germline V gives CDR1 MNHEY, CDR2 SVGEGT. The CDR3 is made up of 15 amino acids. V shed 4 bases, J shed 0 bases, and the junction held 1 base outside the gene matches. The CDR3 DNA follows: TGTGCCAGCAGTTCGACTAGCGGGAGCACAGATACGCAGTATTTT. This codes for CASSSTSGSTDTQYF.

Worth noting for this clonotype: Sequence at one end of the junction differs from germline and may be a read error. The chain uses TRBV7-6 and TRBJ2-7; D perhaps matches TRBD2 (5 bases). The CDR3 length is 15 residues. CDR1 and CDR2 from the germline V gene are SGHVS and FNYEAQ. In nucleotides, the CDR3 is TGTGTCAGCAGCTTAAGCGGCATGAGCTCCTACGAGCAGTACTTC. It specifies CVSSLSGMSSYEQYF.

The chain combines TRBV7-6 with TRBJ2-2; D is unresolved. Germline assignment: CDR1 SGHVS and CDR2 FNYEAQ. Deletions cut 0 bases from V and 3 bases from J, with 5 bases between. The CDR3 contains 14 residues. This CDR3 is CASSLALYTGELFF. The CDR3, as DNA: TGTGCCAGCAGCTTAGCACTCTACACCGGGGAGCTGTTTTTT.

This clonotype was found many times. CDR3 in DNA: TGTGCCAGCAGCTTAGGTACCGGGAAAGAGACCCAGTACTTC. Protein product: CASSLGTGKETQYF. The rearrangement links TRBV7-6 to TRBJ2-5; possibly TRBD2 for D (5 bases). With 1 base removed from V and 3 bases from J, the gap between germline ends came to 9 bases. Germline CDR1 SGHVS, CDR2 FNYEAQ. The CDR3 length is 14 residues.

Only a few counts were recorded for this clonotype. This chain joins TRBV9 and TRBJ2-3; TRBD1 is a possible D gene (6 bases). This CDR3 has 15 residues. Deletions cut 1 base from V and 5 bases from J, with 14 bases between. Per the germline V gene, CDR1 is SGDLS and CDR2 is YYNGEE. The chain's CDR3 is CASSVIQGYGDTQYF. CDR3 DNA sequence: TGTGCCAGCAGCGTAATCCAGGGGTATGGAGATACGCAGTATTTT.

In this sample, this clonotype turned up a few times. The chain joins TRBV12-3 or TRBV12-4 to TRBJ1-5; tentative D call: TRBD1 (6 bases). The CDR3 consists of 17 residues. V dropped 6 bases and J dropped 7 bases, with 25 bases sitting between them. CDR3 sequence: CASSLGPSGTLGQPQHF. Here the CDR3 DNA reads TGTGCCAGCAGCCTTGGCCCGTCCGGGACATTAGGACAGCCCCAGCATTTT.

This clonotype has at least ten counts. Written as DNA, the CDR3 is TGCAGCGGGGGGGACACTATGAACACTGAAGCTTTCTTT. Translating it yields CSGGDTMNTEAFF. This chain links TRBV29-1 with TRBJ1-1; possible D gene TRBD1, 6 bases. The CDR3 extends over 13 amino acids. In germline, CDR1 is SQVTM, CDR2 ANQGSEA. With 7 bases removed from V and 0 bases from J, the gap between germline ends came to 12 bases.

This clonotype was observed a handful of times. The CDR3 region has the DNA TGTGCCAGCAGCTTAGCGGGGGGGCGAAATGAGCAGTTCTTC. It translates to CASSLAGGRNEQFF. The J gene is TRBJ2-1, the V gene TRBV7-9, with D possibly matching TRBD2 (7 bases). Trimming shortened V by 0 bases and J by 7 bases, and 10 bases separated the two germline ends. Germline V lookup: CDR1 SEHNR, CDR2 FQNEAQ (reference sequence). This CDR3 contains 14 residues.

This clonotype was recorded many times. The J gene is TRBJ2-1, the V gene TRBV14; D is uncertain. Germline CDR1 SGHDN, CDR2 FVKESK. Trimming cost V 3 bases and J 6 bases, with 9 bases left between them. There are 13 residues in the CDR3. CDR3 bases: TGTGCCAGCAGCCAGCTCGGCCCCAATGAGCAGTTCTTC. Translation: CASSQLGPNEQFF.

The chain employs TRBV27 and TRBJ2-7, with TRBD1 as a possible D gene (6 bases). V was pared by 5 bases and J by 0 bases, with 20 bases between. Per germline, CDR1 MNHEY and CDR2 SMNVEV (reference sequence). There are 17 residues in the CDR3. The CDR3 coding sequence is TGTGCCAGCAGTCCGAGAGCGACAGGTCGAAGCTCCTACGAGCAGTACTTC. This sequence encodes CASSPRATGRSSYEQYF.

V is TRBV6-1 and J is TRBJ2-5; TRBD2 is a possible D gene (6 bases). The ends were cut back, 4 bases at V and 5 bases at J, with 14 bases in the middle. This CDR3 region has 14 residues. Germline CDR1 is MNHNS and CDR2 is SASEGT. The CDR3 region has the DNA TGTGCCAGCAGTGCGGACGGTGGGGGGGAGACCCAGTACTTC. This sequence encodes CASSADGGGETQYF.

This clonotype showed up just a few times. The chain joins TRBV4-1 to TRBJ2-1; D gene ambiguous. This CDR3 has 17 amino acids. Germline V gene data show CDR1 as MGHRA and CDR2 as YSYEKL. Trimming cost V 5 bases and J 4 bases, with 21 bases left between them. Here the CDR3 DNA reads TGCGCCAGCAGCTTCTCCCCCGCAGAAACCTCTTACAATGAGCAGTTCTTC. This gives the protein CASSFSPAETSYNEQFF.